Below are 20 T cell receptor beta chains sequenced from a single sample in a study of Graves' ophthalmopathy and Graves' hyperthyroidism. CDR3 regions of TCR beta were amplified from RNA transcripts. A first-round RT-PCR used HTBI primers, followed by a second-round multiplex PCR. TCRdb fed the multiplex PCR reads into MiXCR, producing one record per CDR3 protein. The sample shows hundreds of thousands of distinct CDR3 sequences, about 41% of them seen only once. Sequencing was performed on peripheral blood. These receptors came from an adult man with Graves' ophthalmopathy.

In this sample, this clonotype turned up many times. V is TRBV20-1 and J is TRBJ2-6; no clear D. V was clipped by 6 bases and J by 0 bases, with 12 bases between them. Germline loops: CDR1 DFQATT, CDR2 SNEGSKA (reference sequence). CDR3 length equals 15 residues. The CDR3, as DNA: TGCAGTGCCAAAAGGGTGCACTCTGGGGCCAACGTCCTGACTTTC. This encodes CSAKRVHSGANVLTF.

This clonotype was seen many times. V and J are TRBV9 and TRBJ1-5; possible D gene TRBD1, 5 bases. Germline CDR1 SGDLS, CDR2 YYNGEE. V was cut by 0 bases and J by 4 bases, with 11 bases left in between. The CDR3 is 15 residues long. The chain's CDR3 is CASSVEGTKNQPQHF. The DNA of the CDR3 is TGTGCCAGCAGCGTAGAGGGGACGAAGAATCAGCCCCAGCATTTT.

Notes on this clonotype: Possible read error: a much larger clone is one base away. The chain carries TRBV29-1 and TRBJ2-7, with D maybe TRBD2 (7 bases). There are 12 residues in the CDR3. Per the germline V gene, CDR1 is SQVTM and CDR2 is ANQGSEA. This CDR3 reads CSVRGGAYEQCF. Here the CDR3 DNA reads TGCAGCGTACGAGGGGGGGCCTACGAGCAGTGCTTC.

There are a few counts of this clonotype. V gene TRBV4-1 combines with J gene TRBJ2-7, with 8 bases aligning to TRBD1. Trimming removed 2 bases from V and 6 bases from J; junction bases left unmatched: 6. The CDR3 is 14 amino acids. Germline V gene sequence: CDR1 MGHRA, CDR2 YSYEKL. CDR3 nucleotide sequence: TGCGCCAGCAGCCAATTAACAGGGGGTCTCGAGCAGTACTTC. Residues: CASSQLTGGLEQYF.

This clonotype turned up a few times. V is TRBV10-3 and J is TRBJ2-3; D possibly corresponds to TRBD2 (6 bases). In germline, CDR1 is ENHRY, CDR2 SYGVKD. Trimming stripped 7 bases from V and 3 bases from J, with 14 bases between. This CDR3 is built from 14 residues. CDR3 sequence reads: CAITTGSYTDTQYF. CDR3 coding DNA: TGTGCCATCACCACCGGGAGTTATACAGATACGCAGTATTTT.

Concerning this clonotype itself: This clone may be a read error of a much larger clone one base away. The chain couples TRBV5-1 to TRBJ1-2, with 7 bases fitting TRBD1. CDR1 is SGHRS, CDR2 YFSETQ, per germline. The CDR3 has 15 amino acids. The CDR3 nucleotides are TGCGCCAGCGGCTTGGCGACGGACAGGTGGGATGGCTACACCTTC. Amino acids: CASGLATDRWDGYTF.

This clonotype was seen a handful of times. The chain uses TRBV5-1 and TRBJ2-6; 8 bases agree with TRBD1. With 5 bases clipped from V and 0 bases from J, the junction kept 7 bases outside the gene matches. CDR1 is SGHRS and CDR2 is YFSETQ in the germline V gene. This CDR3 has 17 residues. The DNA of the CDR3 is TGCGCCAGCAGAGACAGGGGCCGCTACTCTGGGGCCAACGTCCTGACTTTC. Amino acid sequence: CASRDRGRYSGANVLTF.

This clonotype was recorded many times. The V call is TRBV24-1, the J call TRBJ1-1; D might be TRBD1 (5 bases). Germline V lookup: CDR1 KGHDR, CDR2 SFDVKD. Trimming shortened V by 6 bases and J by 1 base, and 8 bases separated the two germline ends. This CDR3 has 13 residues. CDR3: CATSTDRNTEAFF. The CDR3 nucleotides are TGTGCCACCAGTACAGACAGGAACACTGAAGCTTTCTTT.

This clonotype has ten or more counts. The J gene is TRBJ1-1, the V gene TRBV20-1; tentatively, D is TRBD1 (6 bases). Trimming left V 3 bases short and J 2 bases short, with 16 bases between. This CDR3 is 15 amino acids long. Germline-derived CDR1 and CDR2 are DFQATT and SNEGSKA (reference sequence). Here the CDR3 reads CSARTGSSLNTEAFF. CDR3 sequence (DNA): TGCAGTGCTAGGACAGGTTCGTCACTCAACACTGAAGCTTTCTTT.

This clonotype was seen at least ten times. The chain has TRBV29-1 and TRBJ1-1; weak D call: TRBD1 (6 bases). The V gene lost 2 bases and the J gene lost 11 bases, with 18 bases spanning the gap. The CDR3 runs 13 residues. Germline V gene sequence: CDR1 SQVTM, CDR2 ANQGSEA. The CDR3 DNA sequence: TGCAGCGTTGAACAGGGGTATCAGGGTCGGGCTTTCTTT. Encoded protein: CSVEQGYQGRAFF.

This clonotype came up many times. The chain joins TRBV20-1 to TRBJ1-5; D unclear. The CDR3 runs 14 residues. V dropped 0 bases and J dropped 1 base, with 7 bases sitting between them. In germline, CDR1 is DFQATT, CDR2 SNEGSKA (reference sequence). The DNA of the CDR3 is TGCAGTGCTAGAGAGGGTAGCAGCAATCAGCCCCAGCATTTT. This gives the protein CSAREGSSNQPQHF.

The rearrangement joins TRBV16 to TRBJ1-4; 8 bases line up with TRBD1. J lost 4 bases, V lost 2 bases, and 9 bases had no gene match. Germline CDR1 KGHSY, CDR2 FQNENV. The CDR3 has 17 amino acids. The CDR3 protein is CASSQGQGGILNEKLFF. CDR3 sequence (DNA): TGTGCCAGCAGCCAAGGACAGGGCGGGATTCTTAATGAAAAACTGTTTTTT. The whole variable domain, remainder taken from reference TRBV16 and TRBJ1-4, is GEEVAQTPKHLVRGEGQKAKLYCAPIKGHSYVFWYQQVLKNEFKFLISFQNENVFDETGMPKERFSAKCLPNSPCSLEIQATKLEDSAVYFCASSQGQGGILNEKLFFGSGTQLSVL.

The V call is TRBV25-1, the J call TRBJ2-7, with D perhaps assigned TRBD1 or TRBD2 (6 bases each). Germline CDR1 reads MGHDK; CDR2 reads SYGVNS. The CDR3 consists of 15 residues. The germline V and J ends were trimmed by 0 bases and 5 bases, with 14 bases remaining between them. CDR3 loop: CASSEYRGRINEQYF. The CDR3 nucleotides are TGTGCCAGCAGTGAATACCGGGGGCGCATCAACGAGCAGTACTTC.

V and J are TRBV11-3 and TRBJ1-2; no definite D call. The V end lost 5 bases, the J end lost 4 bases, and 20 bases lay between the germline ends. Per germline, CDR1 SGHNT and CDR2 YENEEA. CDR3 length: 16 residues. CDR3 bases: TGTGCCAGCAGCCCACCTAGGACCGCGGTGACCTATGGCTACACCTTC. Amino acid sequence: CASSPPRTAVTYGYTF.

The rearrangement joins TRBV7-9 to TRBJ2-2; TRBD2 matches at 7 bases. CDR3 length: 15 residues. Germline values: CDR1 SEHNR, CDR2 FQNEAQ (reference sequence). J gave up 1 base and V 6 bases, and 5 bases lay outside the gene matches. CDR3 residues: CASRLKRGNTGELFF. The CDR3, as DNA: TGTGCCAGCAGATTAAAGCGGGGGAACACCGGGGAGCTGTTTTTT.

V is TRBV7-3 and J is TRBJ2-3; maybe TRBD2 (5 bases). Looked up from germline, CDR1 is SGHTA and CDR2 is FQGTGA. CDR3 length: 14 amino acids. V dropped 4 bases and J dropped 7 bases, with 15 bases sitting between them. The CDR3 reads CASSSGSPGNTQYF. The CDR3 DNA sequence: TGTGCCAGCAGCTCCGGATCGCCGGGGAATACGCAGTATTTT.

V and J are TRBV12-3 or TRBV12-4 and TRBJ2-6, with TRBD1 matching over 9 bases. This CDR3 has 20 amino acids. As DNA, the CDR3 is TGTGCTAGTGGATCCGGGACAGGGTCATTCGGGGCTTCTGGGGCCAACGTCCTGACTTTC. This translates into CASGSGTGSFGASGANVLTF.

This clonotype was observed at least ten times. The V call is TRBV12-3 or TRBV12-4, the J call TRBJ2-7; D is unclear. CDR3 size: 14 residues. Trimming pared 1 base from V and 4 bases from J, leaving 11 bases between. In nucleotides, the CDR3 is TGTGCCAGCAGTTTAGGAGGATTTCCATACGAGCAGTACTTC. It encodes CASSLGGFPYEQYF.

This clonotype has a count of ten or more. V is TRBV24-1 and J is TRBJ1-2; 7 nucleotides line up with TRBD1. The CDR3 contains 13 residues. Germline V gene data show CDR1 as KGHDR and CDR2 as SFDVKD. The V and J ends lost 5 bases and 7 bases, in that order; junction bases with no gene match: 6. The CDR3 DNA sequence: TGTGCCACCAGTGGGACAGGTTACAGTGGCTACACCTTC. This sequence encodes CATSGTGYSGYTF.

This clonotype was seen repeatedly, ten times or more. The chain couples TRBV7-2 to TRBJ2-7, with D possibly being TRBD1 (6 bases). CDR1 is SGHTA, CDR2 FQGNSA, per germline. The CDR3 covers 12 residues. Between the trimmed V and J ends, which lost 8 bases and 3 bases, there was a span of 11 bases. The CDR3 coding sequence is TGTGCCAGCTCACCAGGGGACTACGAGCAGTACTTC. Translation gives CASSPGDYEQYF.